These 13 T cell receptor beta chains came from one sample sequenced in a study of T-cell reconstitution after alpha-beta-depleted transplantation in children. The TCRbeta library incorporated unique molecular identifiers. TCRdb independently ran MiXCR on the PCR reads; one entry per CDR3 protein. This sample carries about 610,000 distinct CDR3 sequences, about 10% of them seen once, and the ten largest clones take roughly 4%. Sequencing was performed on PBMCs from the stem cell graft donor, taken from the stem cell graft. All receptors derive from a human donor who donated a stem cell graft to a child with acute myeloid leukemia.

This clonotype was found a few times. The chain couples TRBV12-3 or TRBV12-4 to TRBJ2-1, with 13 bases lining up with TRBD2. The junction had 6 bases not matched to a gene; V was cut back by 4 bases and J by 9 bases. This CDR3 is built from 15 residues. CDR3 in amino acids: CASSSTSGRLAEQFF. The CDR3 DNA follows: TGTGCCAGCAGTTCGACTAGCGGGAGGTTGGCTGAGCAGTTCTTC.

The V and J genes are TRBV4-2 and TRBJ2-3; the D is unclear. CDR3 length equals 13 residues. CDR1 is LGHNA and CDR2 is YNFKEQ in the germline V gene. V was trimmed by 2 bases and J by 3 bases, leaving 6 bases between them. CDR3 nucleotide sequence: TGTGCCAGCAGCCAACCCGTTACAGATACGCAGTATTTT. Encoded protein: CASSQPVTDTQYF.

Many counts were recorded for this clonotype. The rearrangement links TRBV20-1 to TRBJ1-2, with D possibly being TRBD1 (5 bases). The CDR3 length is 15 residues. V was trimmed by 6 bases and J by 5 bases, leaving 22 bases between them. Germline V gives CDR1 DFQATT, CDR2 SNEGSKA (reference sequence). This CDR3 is CSARTGGEVLYGYTF. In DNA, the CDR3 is TGCAGTGCCCGGACCGGGGGGGAGGTCCTTTATGGCTACACCTTC.

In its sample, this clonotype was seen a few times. Written as DNA, the CDR3 is TGTGCCAGCAGCTTAGGCATGGCTACCTACAATGAGCAGTTCTTC. This gives the protein CASSLGMATYNEQFF. This chain connects TRBV7-2 to TRBJ2-1; D remains unclear. Germline V gene data show CDR1 as SGHTA and CDR2 as FQGNSA. Trimming shortened V by 1 base and J by 2 bases, and 9 bases separated the two germline ends. The length of the CDR3 is 15 residues.

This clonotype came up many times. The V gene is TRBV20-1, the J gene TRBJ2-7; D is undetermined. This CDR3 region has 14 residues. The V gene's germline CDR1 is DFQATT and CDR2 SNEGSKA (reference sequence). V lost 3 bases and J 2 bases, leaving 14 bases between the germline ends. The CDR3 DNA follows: TGCAGTGCTAGTGTCTCTAGGCTAGCCTACGAGCAGTACTTC. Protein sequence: CSASVSRLAYEQYF.

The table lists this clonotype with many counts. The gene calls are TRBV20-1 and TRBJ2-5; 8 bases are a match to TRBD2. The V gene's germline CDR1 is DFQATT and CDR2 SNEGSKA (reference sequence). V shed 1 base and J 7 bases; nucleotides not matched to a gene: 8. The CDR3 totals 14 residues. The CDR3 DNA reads TGCAGTGCTAGAGTAGCAGCGGGAGAGGGGACCCAGTACTTC. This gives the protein CSARVAAGEGTQYF.

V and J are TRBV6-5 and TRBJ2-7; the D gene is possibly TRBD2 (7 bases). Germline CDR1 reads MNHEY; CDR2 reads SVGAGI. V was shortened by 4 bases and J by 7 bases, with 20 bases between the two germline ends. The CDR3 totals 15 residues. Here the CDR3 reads CASSSVLGAGEEQYF. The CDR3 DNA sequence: TGTGCCAGCAGTTCCGTCCTGGGGGCGGGAGAAGAGCAGTACTTC.

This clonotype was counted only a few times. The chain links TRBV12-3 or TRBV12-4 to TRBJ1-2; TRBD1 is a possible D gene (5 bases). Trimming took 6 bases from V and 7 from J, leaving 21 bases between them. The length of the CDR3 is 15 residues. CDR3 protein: CASSPFPQGIGGYTF. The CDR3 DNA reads TGTGCCAGCAGCCCCTTCCCTCAGGGTATTGGTGGCTACACCTTC.

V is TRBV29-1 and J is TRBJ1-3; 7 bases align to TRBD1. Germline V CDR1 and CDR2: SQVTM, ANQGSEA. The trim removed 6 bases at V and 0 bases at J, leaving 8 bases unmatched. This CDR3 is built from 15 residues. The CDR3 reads CSVLDRTSSGNTIYF. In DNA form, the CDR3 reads TGCAGCGTCCTGGACAGGACTTCCTCTGGAAACACCATATATTTT.

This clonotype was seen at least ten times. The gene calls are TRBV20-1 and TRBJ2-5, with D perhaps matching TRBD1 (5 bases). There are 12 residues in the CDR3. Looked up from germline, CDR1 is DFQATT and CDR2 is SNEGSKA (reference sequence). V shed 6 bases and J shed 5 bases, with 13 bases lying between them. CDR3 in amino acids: CSAKGATETQYF. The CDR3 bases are TGCAGTGCCAAAGGGGCAACTGAGACCCAGTACTTC.

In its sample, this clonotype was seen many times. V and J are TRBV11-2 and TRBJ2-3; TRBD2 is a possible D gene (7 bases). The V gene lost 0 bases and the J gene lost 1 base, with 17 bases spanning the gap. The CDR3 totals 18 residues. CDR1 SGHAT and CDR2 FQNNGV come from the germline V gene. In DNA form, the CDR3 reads TGTGCCAGCAGCTTAGAGATTTGGGGGGGCTCGGGCACAGATACGCAGTATTTT. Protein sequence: CASSLEIWGGSGTDTQYF. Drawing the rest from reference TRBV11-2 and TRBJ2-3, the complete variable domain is EAGVAQSPRYKIIEKRQSVAFWCNPISGHATLYWYQQILGQGPKLLIQFQNNGVVDDSQLPKDRFSAERLKGVDSTLKIQPAKLEDSAVYLCASSLEIWGGSGTDTQYFGPGTRLTVL.

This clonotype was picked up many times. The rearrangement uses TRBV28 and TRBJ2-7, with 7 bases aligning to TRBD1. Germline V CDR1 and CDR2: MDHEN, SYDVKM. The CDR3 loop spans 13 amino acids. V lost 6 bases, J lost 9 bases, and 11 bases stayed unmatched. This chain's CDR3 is CASSLTGDRVQYF. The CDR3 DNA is TGTGCCAGCAGCCTTACGGGCGACAGGGTGCAGTACTTC.

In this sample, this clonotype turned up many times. CDR3 loop: CSALGWVDFEQYF. DNA of the CDR3: TGCAGCGCCCTCGGGTGGGTAGACTTCGAGCAGTACTTC. This chain joins TRBV29-1 and TRBJ2-7; D is undetermined. The CDR3 runs 13 residues. CDR1 is SQVTM, CDR2 ANQGSEA, per germline. V lost 7 bases and J lost 6, with 19 bases in between.